This T cell receptor (beta chain) comes out of a study of T cell changes during pregnancy in multiple sclerosis. The method was immunoSEQ multiplex PCR; TCRdb's version includes in-frame clones alone and lacks a portion of them. The sample yields fewer than 65,000 clones, about 92% seen once. Sequenced here: peripheral blood, sampled in the first trimester of pregnancy. The TCR comes from a female donor in good health, enrolled as a control in a pregnancy study.

The CDR3 loop is CASTEQGQNNEKLFF. CDR3 DNA: TGTGCCAGCACCGAGCAGGGACAGAATAATGAAAAACTGTTTTTT. The chain uses TRBV2 and TRBJ1-4; TRBD1 matches at 7 bases. Germline CDR1 is SNHLY and CDR2 is FYNNEI. V lost 7 bases to trimming and J lost 4 bases; unmatched junction nucleotides: 9. The CDR3 has 15 amino acids.